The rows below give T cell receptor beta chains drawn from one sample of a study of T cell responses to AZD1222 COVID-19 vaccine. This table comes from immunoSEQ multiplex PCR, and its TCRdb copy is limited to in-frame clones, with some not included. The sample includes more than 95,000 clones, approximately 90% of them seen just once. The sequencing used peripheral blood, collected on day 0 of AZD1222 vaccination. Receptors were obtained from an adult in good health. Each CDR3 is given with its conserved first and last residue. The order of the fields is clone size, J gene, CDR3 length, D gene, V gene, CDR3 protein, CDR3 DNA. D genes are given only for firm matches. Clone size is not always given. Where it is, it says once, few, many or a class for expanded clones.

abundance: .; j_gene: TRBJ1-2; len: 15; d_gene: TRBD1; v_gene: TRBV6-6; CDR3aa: CASRDRGQFIYGYTF; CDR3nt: TGTGCCAGCAGAGACAGGGGGCAATTTATTTATGGCTACACCTTC
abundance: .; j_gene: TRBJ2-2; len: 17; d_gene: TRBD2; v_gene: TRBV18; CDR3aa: CASSPRPSGSGTGELFF; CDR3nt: TGTGCCAGCTCACCCCGGCCCAGCGGGAGTGGTACCGGGGAGCTGTTTTTT
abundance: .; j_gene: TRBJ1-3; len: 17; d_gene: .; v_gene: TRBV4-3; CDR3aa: CASSLTSLSQSGNTIYF; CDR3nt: TGCGCCAGCAGCCTCACCTCCTTGAGCCAATCTGGAAACACCATATATTTT
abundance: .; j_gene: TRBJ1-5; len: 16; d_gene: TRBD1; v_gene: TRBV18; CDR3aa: CASSKTGGESNQPQHF; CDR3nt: TGTGCCAGCTCAAAAACAGGGGGCGAGAGCAATCAGCCCCAGCATTTT
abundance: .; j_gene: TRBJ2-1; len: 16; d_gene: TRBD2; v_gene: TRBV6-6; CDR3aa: CASSQDIAGGNNEQFF; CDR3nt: TGTGCCAGCAGCCAGGATATAGCGGGGGGGAACAATGAGCAGTTCTTC
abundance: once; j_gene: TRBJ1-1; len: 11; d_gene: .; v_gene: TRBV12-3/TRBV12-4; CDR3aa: CASSFFREAFF; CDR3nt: TGTGCCAGCAGTTTCTTCAGGGAAGCTTTCTTT
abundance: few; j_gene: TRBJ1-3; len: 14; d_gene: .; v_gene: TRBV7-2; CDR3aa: CASSPTTLGNTIYF; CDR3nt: TGTGCCAGCAGCCCGACAACTCTTGGAAACACCATATATTTT
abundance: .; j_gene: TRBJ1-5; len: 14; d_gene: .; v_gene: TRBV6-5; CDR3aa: CASSYSSSNQPQHF; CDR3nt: TGTGCCAGCAGTTACTCCTCTAGCAATCAGCCCCAGCATTTT
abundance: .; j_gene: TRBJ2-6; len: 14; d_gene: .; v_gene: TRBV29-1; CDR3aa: CSVEGGSGANVLTF; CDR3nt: TGCAGCGTTGAAGGCGGCTCTGGGGCCAACGTCCTGACTTTC
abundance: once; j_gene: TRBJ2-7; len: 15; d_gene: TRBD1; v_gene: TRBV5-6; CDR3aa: CASSLWDRRSYEQYF; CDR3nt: TGTGCCAGCAGCTTGTGGGACAGGCGTTCCTACGAGCAGTACTTC
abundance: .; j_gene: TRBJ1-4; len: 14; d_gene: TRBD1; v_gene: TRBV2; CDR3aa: CASSKGASNEKLFF; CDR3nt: TGTGCCAGCAGTAAGGGGGCGTCTAATGAAAAACTGTTTTTT
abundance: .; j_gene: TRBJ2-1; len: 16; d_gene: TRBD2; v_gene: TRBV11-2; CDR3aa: CASIQGRLAGGIGQFF; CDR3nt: TGTGCCAGCATCCAAGGGCGGCTAGCGGGAGGGATTGGGCAGTTCTTC
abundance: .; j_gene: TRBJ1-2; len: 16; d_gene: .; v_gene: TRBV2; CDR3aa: CASSVLNQFRNYGYTF; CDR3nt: TGTGCCAGCAGTGTACTCAATCAATTCAGAAACTATGGCTACACCTTC
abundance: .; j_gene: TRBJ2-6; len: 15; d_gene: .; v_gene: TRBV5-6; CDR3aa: CASSLGNSGANVLTF; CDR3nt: TGTGCCAGCAGCTTGGGGAACTCTGGGGCCAACGTCCTGACTTTC
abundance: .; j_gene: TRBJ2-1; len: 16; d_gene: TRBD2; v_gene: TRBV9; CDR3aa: CASSASGSFSYNEQFF; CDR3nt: TGTGCCAGCAGCGCAAGCGGGAGTTTTTCGTACAATGAGCAGTTCTTC
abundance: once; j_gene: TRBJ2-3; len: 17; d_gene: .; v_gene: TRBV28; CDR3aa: CASSLGTGSGSPDTQYF; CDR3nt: TGTGCCAGCAGTTTAGGAACGGGGTCCGGAAGTCCAGATACGCAGTATTTT
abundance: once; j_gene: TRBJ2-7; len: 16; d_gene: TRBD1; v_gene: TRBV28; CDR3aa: CASSSPGTVENYEQYF; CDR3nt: TGTGCCAGCAGCTCCCCAGGGACAGTCGAAAACTACGAGCAGTACTTC
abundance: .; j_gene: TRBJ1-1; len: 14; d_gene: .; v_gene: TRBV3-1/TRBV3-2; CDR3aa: CASSQGGGYTEAFF; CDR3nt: TGTGCCAGCAGCCAAGGGGGGGGGTACACTGAAGCTTTCTTT
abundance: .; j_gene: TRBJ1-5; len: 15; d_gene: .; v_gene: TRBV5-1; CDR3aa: CASSRDGPFNQPQHF; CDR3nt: TGCGCCAGCAGCAGGGACGGACCCTTCAATCAGCCCCAGCATTTT
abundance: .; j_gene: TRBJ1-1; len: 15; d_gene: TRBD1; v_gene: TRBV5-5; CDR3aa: CASSLDPGTAQKAFF; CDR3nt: TGTGCCAGCAGCTTGGATCCAGGGACAGCACAGAAGGCTTTCTTT
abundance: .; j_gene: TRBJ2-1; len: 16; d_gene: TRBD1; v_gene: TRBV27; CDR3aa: CASSLRAGGAVNEQFF; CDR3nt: TGTGCCAGCAGTTTACGGGCAGGGGGCGCAGTCAATGAGCAGTTCTTC
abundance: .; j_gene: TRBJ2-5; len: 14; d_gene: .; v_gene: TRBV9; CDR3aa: CASSDRRDQETQYF; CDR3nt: TGTGCCAGCAGCGATCGACGCGACCAAGAGACCCAGTACTTC
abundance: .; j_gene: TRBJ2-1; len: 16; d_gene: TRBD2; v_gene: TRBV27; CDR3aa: CASSSRAGLAYNEQFF; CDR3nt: TGTGCCAGCAGTTCACGAGCGGGACTGGCCTACAATGAGCAGTTCTTC
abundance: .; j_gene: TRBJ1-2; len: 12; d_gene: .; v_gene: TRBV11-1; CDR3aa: CASGPENYGYTF; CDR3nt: TGTGCCAGCGGTCCGGAGAACTATGGCTACACCTTC
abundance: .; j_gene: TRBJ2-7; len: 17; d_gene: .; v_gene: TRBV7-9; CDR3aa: CASSLGEGGRGTYEQYF; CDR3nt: TGTGCCAGCAGCTTAGGTGAAGGTGGACGCGGAACCTACGAGCAGTACTTC
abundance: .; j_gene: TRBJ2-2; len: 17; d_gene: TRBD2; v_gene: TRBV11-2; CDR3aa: CASRPTSGTPNTGELFF; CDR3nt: TGTGCCAGCAGACCGACTAGCGGGACCCCGAACACCGGGGAGCTGTTTTTT
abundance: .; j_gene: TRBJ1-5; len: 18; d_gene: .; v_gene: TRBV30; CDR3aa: CAWSVGVVFGNSNQPQHF; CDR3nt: TGTGCCTGGAGTGTAGGGGTGGTCTTTGGTAATAGCAATCAGCCCCAGCATTTT
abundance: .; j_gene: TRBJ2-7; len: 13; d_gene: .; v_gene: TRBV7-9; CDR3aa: CASGTLQTYEQYF; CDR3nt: TGTGCCAGCGGGACCTTACAAACCTACGAGCAGTACTTC
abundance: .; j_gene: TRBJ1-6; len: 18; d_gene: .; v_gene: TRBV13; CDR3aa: CASSYPPTGSSYNSPLHF; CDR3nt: TGTGCCAGCAGCTACCCACCGACGGGGAGCTCCTATAATTCACCCCTCCACTTT
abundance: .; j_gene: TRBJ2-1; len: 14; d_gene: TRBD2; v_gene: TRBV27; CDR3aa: CASRTGTSGTEQFF; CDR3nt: TGTGCCAGCAGGACGGGGACTAGCGGGACTGAGCAGTTCTTC
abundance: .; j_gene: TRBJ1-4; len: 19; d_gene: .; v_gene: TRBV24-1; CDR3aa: CATSDSSIGSGATNEKLFF; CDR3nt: TGTGCCACCAGTGATTCCTCGATAGGGTCAGGGGCAACTAATGAAAAACTGTTTTTT
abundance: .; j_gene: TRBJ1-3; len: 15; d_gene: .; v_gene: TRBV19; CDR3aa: CASSELASSGNTIYF; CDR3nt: TGTGCCAGTAGTGAATTGGCGTCCTCTGGAAACACCATATATTTT
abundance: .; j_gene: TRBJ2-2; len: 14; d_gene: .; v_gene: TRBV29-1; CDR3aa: CSVSGQFNTGELFF; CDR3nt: TGCAGCGTCAGCGGACAGTTCAACACCGGGGAGCTGTTTTTT
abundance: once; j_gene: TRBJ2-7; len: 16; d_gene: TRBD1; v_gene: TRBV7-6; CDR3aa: CASSSPTGERSYEQYF; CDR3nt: TGTGCCAGCAGCTCACCGACAGGGGAGAGGTCCTACGAGCAGTACTTC
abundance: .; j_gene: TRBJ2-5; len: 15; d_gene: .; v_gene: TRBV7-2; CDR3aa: CASSLRPGVLETQYF; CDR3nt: TGTGCCAGCAGCTTACGGCCAGGGGTGTTGGAGACCCAGTACTTC
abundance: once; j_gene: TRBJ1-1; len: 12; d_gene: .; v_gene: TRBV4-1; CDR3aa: CASSTRGTEAFF; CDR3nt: TGCGCCAGCAGCACCCGGGGCACTGAAGCTTTCTTT
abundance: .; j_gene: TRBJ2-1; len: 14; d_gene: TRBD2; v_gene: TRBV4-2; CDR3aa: CASSQPLAGGEQFF; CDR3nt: TGTGCCAGCAGCCAACCACTAGCGGGAGGGGAGCAGTTCTTC
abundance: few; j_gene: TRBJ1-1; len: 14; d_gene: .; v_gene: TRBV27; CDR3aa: CASSLSQGNTEAFF; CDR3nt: TGTGCCAGCAGTTTATCGCAGGGGAACACTGAAGCTTTCTTT
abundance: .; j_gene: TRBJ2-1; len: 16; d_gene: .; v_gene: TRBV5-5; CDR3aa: CASSLGTATNRDEQFF; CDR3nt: TGTGCCAGCAGCTTGGGGACGGCTACTAACCGGGATGAGCAGTTCTTC
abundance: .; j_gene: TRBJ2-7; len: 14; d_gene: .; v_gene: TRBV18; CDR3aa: CASSPPSNSYEQYF; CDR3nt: TGTGCCAGCTCACCACCATCCAACTCCTACGAGCAGTACTTC
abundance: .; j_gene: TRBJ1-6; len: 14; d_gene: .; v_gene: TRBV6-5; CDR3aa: CATRGVREDSPLHF; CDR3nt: TGTGCCACCAGAGGAGTCAGGGAGGATTCACCCCTCCACTTT